This TCR beta chain was recorded in a study of T cells expressing NK-cell markers. From the 5' RACE reads, TCRdb lists one entry per CDR3 protein and no DNA. This sample's table has some 280,000 distinct CDR3 sequences. CDR3 length: 16 residues. Germline V gives CDR1 MDHEN, CDR2 SYDVKM. Findings of the study overall: Similarly, these clonotypes led the CD3+CD56-NKG2C+ fraction as well in a handful of donors.

A remark on this clonotype: Its antigen is unknown.

The receptor's source is a young man in good health. Sequencing was done on a sample of blood T cells: a sorted CD56 or NKG2C T cell subset, CD4+ or CD8+ T cells, or bulk PBMC T cells (not recorded which). The V and J genes are TRBV28 and TRBJ2-1; TCRdb proposes TRBD1, but this gene call is untestable without DNA. The CDR3: CASSRDPAGVLYEQFF.